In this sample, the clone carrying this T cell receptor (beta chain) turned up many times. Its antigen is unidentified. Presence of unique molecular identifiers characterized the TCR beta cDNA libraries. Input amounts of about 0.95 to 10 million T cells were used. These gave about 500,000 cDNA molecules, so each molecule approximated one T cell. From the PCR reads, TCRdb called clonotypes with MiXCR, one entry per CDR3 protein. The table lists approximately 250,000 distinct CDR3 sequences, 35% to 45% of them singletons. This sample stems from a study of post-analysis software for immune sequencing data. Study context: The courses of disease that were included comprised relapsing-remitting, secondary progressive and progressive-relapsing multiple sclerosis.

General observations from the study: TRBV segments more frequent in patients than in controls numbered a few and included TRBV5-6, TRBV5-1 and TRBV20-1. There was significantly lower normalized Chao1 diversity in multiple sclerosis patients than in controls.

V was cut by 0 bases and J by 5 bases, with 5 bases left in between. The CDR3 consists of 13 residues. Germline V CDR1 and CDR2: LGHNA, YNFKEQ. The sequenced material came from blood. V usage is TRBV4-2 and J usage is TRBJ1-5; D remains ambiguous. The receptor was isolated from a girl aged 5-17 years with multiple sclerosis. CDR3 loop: CASSQEGDQPQHF. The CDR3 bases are TGTGCCAGCAGCCAAGAGGGTGATCAGCCCCAGCATTTT.